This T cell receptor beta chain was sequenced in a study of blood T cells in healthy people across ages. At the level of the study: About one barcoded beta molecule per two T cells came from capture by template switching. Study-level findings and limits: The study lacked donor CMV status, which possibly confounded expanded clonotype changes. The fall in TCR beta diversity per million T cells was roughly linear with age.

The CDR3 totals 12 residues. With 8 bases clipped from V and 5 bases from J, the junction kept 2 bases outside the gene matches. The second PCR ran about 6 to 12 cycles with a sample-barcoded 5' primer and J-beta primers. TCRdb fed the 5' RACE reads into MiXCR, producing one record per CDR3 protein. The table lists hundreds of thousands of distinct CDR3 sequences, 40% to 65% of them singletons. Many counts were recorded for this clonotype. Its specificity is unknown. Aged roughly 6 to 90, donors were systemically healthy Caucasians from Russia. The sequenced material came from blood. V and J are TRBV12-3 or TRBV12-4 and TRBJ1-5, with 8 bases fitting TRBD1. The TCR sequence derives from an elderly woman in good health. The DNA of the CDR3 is TGTGCCAGCTCAGGGGGCTATCAGCCCCAGCATTTT. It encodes CASSGGYQPQHF.